These 25 T cell receptor beta chains came from one sample sequenced in a study of CD8+ T cells in alopecia areata. Extracted from the samples, RNA was reverse transcribed into cDNA to serve as the sequencing template. The data were produced by immunoSEQ multiplex PCR, yet TCRdb's version contains in-frame clones alone and is incomplete. The sample has about 130,000 clones, approximately 58% seen once. The sequences come from CD4+ T cells sorted from blood, collected at week 0. The receptors were sampled from a human donor with alopecia areata.

The chain recombines TRBV7-2 with TRBJ2-2; TRBD1 might be the D (6 bases). The germline V gene encodes CDR1 SGHTA and CDR2 FQGNSA. The ends were cut back, 6 bases at V and 1 base at J, with 9 bases in the middle. This CDR3 has 14 amino acids. The CDR3 sequence: CASRQGGNTGELFF. The CDR3 DNA is TGTGCCAGCAGACAAGGGGGGAACACCGGGGAGCTGTTTTTT. The variable domain in full, completed from reference TRBV7-2 and TRBJ2-2, reads GAGVSQSPSNKVTEKGKDVELRCDPISGHTALYWYRQSLGQGLEFLIYFQGNSAPDKSGLPSDRFSAERTGGSVSTLTIQRTQQEDSAVYLCASRQGGNTGELFFGEGSRLTVL.

V and J are TRBV9 and TRBJ2-1; 11 nucleotides line up with TRBD1. The length of the CDR3 is 15 residues. J was trimmed by 6 bases and V by 2 bases; bases with no gene match: 4. CDR1 and CDR2 (germline): SGDLS, YYNGEE. In nucleotides, the CDR3 is TGTGCCAGCAGCGTGATCGGGACAGGGGGCAATGAGCAGTTCTTC. Encoded protein: CASSVIGTGGNEQFF.

This sequence joins TRBV4-2 and TRBJ1-2; D gene uncertain. The CDR3 contains 15 residues. V was shortened by 1 base and J by 4 bases, with 13 bases between the two germline ends. Germline CDR1 and CDR2: LGHNA and YNFKEQ. CDR3 sequence: CASSQAPTGTYGYTF. CDR3 DNA sequence: TGTGCCAGCAGCCAAGCCCCTACGGGCACCTATGGCTACACCTTC.

The table lists this clone with a few counts. A read error may produce the germline difference seen at one junction end. This chain uses TRBV5-1 with TRBJ2-2; D gene uncertain. Germline lookup yields CDR1 SGHRS and CDR2 YFSETQ. CDR3 length: 14 amino acids. CDR3 region: CASSLVIGTRELFF. The CDR3 DNA is TGCGCCAGCAGCTTGGTAATTGGCACCCGGGAGCTGTTTTTT.

This chain links TRBV4-2 with TRBJ2-7; TRBD1 aligns across 7 bases. Germline CDR1 and CDR2: LGHNA and YNFKEQ. This CDR3 has 15 residues. Germline trimming cut 1 base from V and 0 bases from J; bases unmatched to any gene: 3. The CDR3 DNA follows: TGTGCCAGCAGCCAAGCGGGACAGAACTCCTACGAGCAGTACTTC. Amino acid sequence: CASSQAGQNSYEQYF.

V gene TRBV2 combines with J gene TRBJ2-3, with unresolved D. V was clipped by 6 bases and J by 2 bases, with 12 bases between them. There are 14 residues in the CDR3. Germline CDR1 is SNHLY and CDR2 is FYNNEI. The CDR3 DNA sequence: TGTGCCAGCAGCGACAACTTTCCCACAGATACGCAGTATTTT. Amino acids: CASSDNFPTDTQYF. Drawing the rest from reference TRBV2 and TRBJ2-3, the complete variable domain is EPEVTQTPSHQVTQMGQEVILRCVPISNHLYFYWYRQILGQKVEFLVSFYNNEISEKSEIFDDQFSVERPDGSNFTLKIRSTKLEDSAMYFCASSDNFPTDTQYFGPGTRLTVL.

This clone was seen only a few times. The chain recombines TRBV27 with TRBJ2-2; D unclear. V shed 4 bases and J shed 4 bases, with 7 bases lying between them. CDR3 size: 13 residues. Germline V gives CDR1 MNHEY, CDR2 SMNVEV (reference sequence). CDR3: CASSYGFTGELFF. The CDR3 DNA is TGTGCCAGCAGTTACGGATTCACCGGGGAGCTGTTTTTT.

V and J are TRBV19 and TRBJ2-6, with a weak D call TRBD1 (6 bases). Trimming stripped 4 bases from V and 0 bases from J, with 10 bases between. From germline, CDR1 is LNHDA and CDR2 SQIVND (reference sequence). The CDR3 extends over 16 amino acids. The CDR3 spells CASSKTGTSGANVLTF. In nucleotides, the CDR3 is TGTGCCAGTAGTAAGACAGGCACCTCTGGGGCCAACGTCCTGACTTTC.

V usage is TRBV4-3 and J usage is TRBJ2-5, with D uncertain. Trimming took 0 bases from V and 7 from J, leaving 12 bases between them. Germline values: CDR1 LGHNA, CDR2 YSLEER. This CDR3 is built from 14 residues. Written as DNA, the CDR3 is TGCGCCAGCAGCCAAGACTTCAAGATGGTGACCCAGTACTTC. This codes for CASSQDFKMVTQYF.

This sequence joins TRBV18 and TRBJ2-3, with D possibly called TRBD1 or TRBD2 (5 bases each). CDR3 length equals 17 residues. The germline gives CDR1 KGHSH, CDR2 LQKENI. V was shortened by 3 bases and J by 2 bases, with 18 bases between the two germline ends. CDR3 nucleotides: TGTGCCAGCTCACCCCCCAATTCCCGGGGCGACACAGATACGCAGTATTTT. Residues: CASSPPNSRGDTDTQYF.

The V call is TRBV5-1, the J call TRBJ2-3, with 12 nucleotides matching TRBD2. This CDR3 region has 16 residues. Trimming at V came to 4 bases and at J to 4 bases, leaving 7 bases not matched to a gene. In germline, CDR1 is SGHRS, CDR2 YFSETQ. Written as DNA, the CDR3 is TGCGCCAGCAGCGGAACTAGCGGGGGGCAGGCAGATACGCAGTATTTT. Translated, it gives CASSGTSGGQADTQYF.

The chain joins TRBV7-2 to TRBJ2-7; D is undetermined. Germline values: CDR1 SGHTA, CDR2 FQGNSA. This CDR3 comprises 16 residues. Between the trimmed V and J ends, which lost 6 bases and 7 bases, there was a span of 25 bases. This CDR3 reads CASSVKMTTGPGEQYF. The DNA for the CDR3 is TGTGCCAGCAGTGTAAAAATGACGACGGGTCCTGGGGAGCAGTACTTC.

This clone was found a few times. The chain is built from TRBV4-1 and TRBJ2-5, with unresolved D. V lost 0 bases and J 9 bases, leaving 11 bases between the germline ends. CDR1 MGHRA and CDR2 YSYEKL come from the germline V gene. CDR3 size: 13 residues. CDR3 residues: CASSQEDYRAQYF. The CDR3 nucleotides read TGCGCCAGCAGCCAAGAAGATTATAGGGCCCAGTACTTC.

The chain couples TRBV5-1 to TRBJ2-1, with D maybe TRBD2 (6 bases). The V and J ends lost 0 bases and 0 bases respectively, with 10 bases between them. This CDR3 region has 16 residues. The germline V gene encodes CDR1 SGHRS and CDR2 YFSETQ. CDR3 loop: CASSLARGSSYNEQFF. The CDR3 DNA follows: TGCGCCAGCAGCTTGGCCCGGGGGAGCTCCTACAATGAGCAGTTCTTC.

Concerning this clone: Other DNA variants within this sample encode the same CDR3. The chain combines TRBV30 with TRBJ2-3; D is unresolved. Trimming stripped 1 base from V and 5 bases from J, with 7 bases between. The CDR3 runs 12 residues. CDR1 is GTSNPN and CDR2 is SVGIG in the germline V gene (reference sequence). This CDR3 is CAWSGLVDTQYF. CDR3 nucleotides: TGTGCCTGGAGTGGTTTAGTAGATACGCAGTATTTT.

The chain is built from TRBV7-2 and TRBJ1-5; D possibly corresponds to TRBD1 (6 bases). Germline loops: CDR1 SGHTA, CDR2 FQGNSA. The CDR3 consists of 14 residues. V lost 0 bases, J lost 6 bases, and 9 bases lay in between. DNA of the CDR3: TGTGCCAGCAGCTTAGCTGGGGGCGGTCAGCCCCAGCATTTT. Amino acid sequence: CASSLAGGGQPQHF.

V and J are TRBV7-2 and TRBJ2-3, with 7 positions matching TRBD2. V shed 1 base, J shed 2 bases, and the junction held 9 bases outside the gene matches. This CDR3 is 17 amino acids long. The germline V gene has CDR1 SGHTA and CDR2 FQGNSA. CDR3 protein: CASSLGWAGTTTDTQYF. CDR3 bases: TGTGCCAGCAGCTTAGGTTGGGCAGGGACTACCACAGATACGCAGTATTTT. Variable domain in full (rest from reference TRBV7-2 and TRBJ2-3): GAGVSQSPSNKVTEKGKDVELRCDPISGHTALYWYRQSLGQGLEFLIYFQGNSAPDKSGLPSDRFSAERTGGSVSTLTIQRTQQEDSAVYLCASSLGWAGTTTDTQYFGPGTRLTVL.

The J gene is TRBJ2-1, the V gene TRBV15; D remains unclear. The germline gives CDR1 LNHNV, CDR2 YYDKDF (reference sequence). This CDR3 region has 14 residues. Trimming pared 3 bases from V and 5 bases from J, leaving 11 bases between. The CDR3 nucleotides read TGTGCCACCAGCAGGCGTTCTCTCGACAATGAGCAGTTCTTC. Translating it yields CATSRRSLDNEQFF.

There are a few counts of this clone. The gene calls are TRBV5-4 and TRBJ2-3; TRBD1 is a possible D gene (5 bases). CDR1 and CDR2 from the germline V gene are SGHNT and YYREEE (reference sequence). Between the trimmed V and J ends, which lost 1 base and 0 bases, there was a span of 6 bases. The CDR3 consists of 14 residues. This CDR3 is CASSLQGSTDTQYF. In DNA form, the CDR3 reads TGTGCCAGCAGCTTGCAGGGAAGCACAGATACGCAGTATTTT.

The chain combines TRBV6-5 with TRBJ2-1; 7 bases are shared with TRBD2. The CDR3 spans 15 residues. Per the germline V gene, CDR1 is MNHEY and CDR2 is SVGAGI. Losses at the gene ends were 2 bases for V and 5 bases for J; bases not matched to a gene: 6. The CDR3 bases are TGTGCCAGCAGTTACCGGTCGGGGGGACACAATGAGCAGTTCTTC. Protein sequence: CASSYRSGGHNEQFF.

The chain carries TRBV7-2 and TRBJ2-7, with 11 bases fitting TRBD2. This CDR3 contains 15 residues. Germline CDR1 and CDR2: SGHTA and FQGNSA. Trimming at V came to 5 bases and at J to 3 bases, leaving 6 bases not matched to a gene. The CDR3 loop reads CASSTGTSGYYEQYF. CDR3 coding DNA: TGTGCCAGCAGCACGGGGACTAGCGGATACTACGAGCAGTACTTC.

In this sample, this clone turned up a few times. The V call is TRBV5-1, the J call TRBJ2-5, with 7 bases aligning to TRBD1. After removal of 0 bases from V and 1 base from J, the junction contained 9 bases not matched to a gene. From germline, CDR1 is SGHRS and CDR2 YFSETQ. The CDR3 has 17 residues. The CDR3 sequence: CASSLDGFRQGQETQYF. The CDR3 DNA reads as TGCGCCAGCAGCTTGGACGGTTTCAGACAGGGCCAAGAGACCCAGTACTTC. Drawing the rest from reference TRBV5-1 and TRBJ2-5, the complete variable domain is KAGVTQTPRYLIKTRGQQVTLSCSPISGHRSVSWYQQTPGQGLQFLFEYFSETQRNKGNFPGRFSGRQFSNSRSEMNVSTLELGDSALYLCASSLDGFRQGQETQYFGPGTRLLVL.

CDR3 sequence: CASNQPGTNYEQYF. The CDR3 DNA reads TGTGCCAGCAACCAACCGGGAACCAACTACGAGCAGTACTTC. V usage is TRBV28 and J usage is TRBJ2-7, with D perhaps TRBD2 (5 bases). Germline V lookup: CDR1 MDHEN, CDR2 SYDVKM. There are 14 residues in the CDR3. Trimming removed 7 bases at V and 3 bases at J, with 16 bases between. The variable domain in full, completed from reference TRBV28 and TRBJ2-7, reads DVKVTQSSRYLVKRTGEKVFLECVQDMDHENMFWYRQDPGLGLRLIYFSYDVKMKEKGDIPEGYSVSREKKERFSLILESASTNQTSMYLCASNQPGTNYEQYFGPGTRLTVT.

The chain uses TRBV6-6 and TRBJ1-4; 7 bases fit TRBD1. The germline CDR1 and CDR2 sequences are MNHNY and SVGAGI (reference sequence). The CDR3 contains 15 residues. The V segment lost 3 bases and the J segment 1 base; nucleotides outside the gene matches: 2. The CDR3 protein is CASSYRTGTNEKLFF. The CDR3 DNA is TGTGCCAGCAGTTATAGGACAGGAACTAATGAAAAACTGTTTTTT.

J is TRBJ1-1 and V is TRBV5-1, with 8 nucleotides matching TRBD1. Trimming removed 4 bases from V and 0 bases from J; junction bases left unmatched: 8. Germline V gene sequence: CDR1 SGHRS, CDR2 YFSETQ. The CDR3 covers 16 residues. The CDR3 loop reads CASSPGTGWMNTEAFF. CDR3 coding DNA: TGCGCCAGCAGCCCCGGGACAGGATGGATGAACACTGAAGCTTTCTTT.